The rows below give T cell receptor beta chains drawn from one sample of a study of cytomegalovirus exposure and HLA in healthy donors. Method: immunoSEQ multiplex PCR; TCRdb's copy keeps in-frame clones and lacks some. The table includes about 210,000 clones, 78% detected once. Input material: PBMCs. These receptors came from a boy younger than 18 in good health and CMV-seronegative. CDR3s include the opening cysteine and the closing phenylalanine or tryptophan. D genes are given only for firm matches. Part of the rows lack a size; the others show once, few, many or a class for expanded clones.

>TRBV29-1|TRBJ2-1|TRBD1|few|16
TGCAGCGCACGAATTGCACCGGGACAGGGGGGGTGCGGGCAGTTCTTC
CSARIAPGQGGCGQFF
>TRBV6-5|TRBJ1-2|TRBD1|few|14
TGTGCCAGCAGTAACGGACAGGTTGACTATGGCTACACCTTC
CASSNGQVDYGYTF
>TRBV7-5|TRBJ2-1|.|.|16
TGTGTCAGAAGCTTGGATAGCGCACCTTCCTACAATGAGCAGTTCTTC
CVRSLDSAPSYNEQFF
>TRBV30|TRBJ1-2|TRBD1|.|12
TGTGCCATAGAGACAGGGTCTTATGGCTACACCTTC
CAIETGSYGYTF
>TRBV19|TRBJ1-4|.|.|15
TGTGCCAGTAGTGCCAACAGGGTGGTGGGTGAAAAACTGTTTTTT
CASSANRVVGEKLFF
>TRBV6-5|TRBJ2-7|TRBD2|.|15
TGTGCCAGCAGTTACACTGGGACTAGCTCCTACGAGCAGTACTTC
CASSYTGTSSYEQYF
>TRBV6-5|TRBJ1-4|TRBD1|.|15
TGTGCCAGCAGGAACTCAGGGGGGAGTAATGAAAAACTGTTTTTT
CASRNSGGSNEKLFF
>TRBV11-1|TRBJ2-5|.|once|16
TGTGCCAGCAGCTTTGCGCCAGGGCTACTACTTCAGACCCAGTACTTC
CASSFAPGLLLQTQYF
>TRBV2|TRBJ1-2|.|once|13
TGTGCCAGCATAAAATCCCCAGACTATGGCTACACCTTC
CASIKSPDYGYTF
>TRBV14|TRBJ2-7|TRBD1|few|15
TGTGCCAGCAGCGCGCCCGGGACAGGACCCTACGAGCAGTACTTC
CASSAPGTGPYEQYF
>TRBV2|TRBJ1-2|.|.|15
TGTGCCAGCAGTGAACGAGGCCGGCCAAACTATGGCTACACCTTC
CASSERGRPNYGYTF
>TRBV27|TRBJ2-7|.|few|15
TGTGCCAGCAGCCCATCTAGGCTTCCGCGCTACGAGCAGTACTTC
CASSPSRLPRYEQYF
>TRBV6-1|TRBJ2-5|.|.|15
TGTGCCAGCAGTGAAGGGATCGGGTCTCAAGAGACCCAGTACTTC
CASSEGIGSQETQYF
>TRBV7-7|TRBJ2-5|.|.|12
TGTGCTAGCAGCCGCGGGGCGGATACCCAGTACTTC
CASSRGADTQYF
>TRBV5-4|TRBJ2-1|TRBD2|.|15
TGTGCCAGCAGCTTGGATGCGGGGGCCTACAATGAGCAGTTCTTC
CASSLDAGAYNEQFF
>TRBV5-6|TRBJ2-2|.|.|14
TGTGCCAGCAGCTTGGGACAGTGGACCGGGGAGCTGTTTTTT
CASSLGQWTGELFF
>TRBV5-6|TRBJ1-1|.|.|13
TGTGCCAGCAGCTCGGGGCCGGGACTAAAAGCTTTCTTT
CASSSGPGLKAFF
>TRBV5-4|TRBJ2-2|.|.|15
TGTGCCAGCAGCTTGGCCGCCAGACTCACCGGGGAGCTGTTTTTT
CASSLAARLTGELFF
>TRBV4-1|TRBJ1-5|.|.|15
TGCGCCAGCAGCCCGTGGACAGAGAGCAATCAGCCCCAGCATTTT
CASSPWTESNQPQHF
>TRBV15|TRBJ1-5|.|.|15
TGTGCCACCAGCACACGTAAACACATCAATCAGCCCCAGCATTTT
CATSTRKHINQPQHF